This TCR beta chain was obtained from a study of metastatic and nonmetastatic thyroid tumors. Thyroid surgery was preceded by no treatment in any patient. This clone came up many times. Its antigen is currently unknown. TCRdb redid the clone calls on the PCR reads using MiXCR. The table lists about 85,000 clones, over 8.5% of them singletons. Overall study findings and caveats: Malignant thyroid tumors reportedly had TCR beta diversity that was significantly higher than in benign nodules, in blood and tumor.

The V and J ends lost 0 bases and 2 bases respectively, with 8 bases between them. There are 14 residues in the CDR3. Germline V gives CDR1 SGHAT, CDR2 FQNNGV. Specimen: blood. The chain joins TRBV11-2 to TRBJ2-7; D unclear. This clonotype originated in a female donor with papillary thyroid cancer or a benign thyroid nodule (not recorded which). Some clones in this sample may be carry-over from other donors' samples. CDR3 nucleotide sequence: TGTGCCAGCAGCTTAGAACGGCGGACCTACGAGCAGTACTTC. It codes for CASSLERRTYEQYF.